Listed below are T cell receptor beta chains from one sample, sequenced in a study of human T cells and chemical hapten exposure. TCRdb reprocessed the RACE reads via MiXCR and lists one record per CDR3 protein. The table shows some 42,000 distinct CDR3 sequences, with about 8.9% occurring only once. Sequencing used whole blood, obtained in connection with sensitization to the hapten diphenylcyclopropenone (DPC). Every receptor here comes from a woman between 40 and 55 years old with alopecia areata. Some clones in this sample may be carry-over from other donors' samples. Both conserved end residues are part of each CDR3. The D gene is left open where the match is weak.

TRBJ2-1 TRBD1 TRBV7-9 CASSLGQGTDYNEQFF
TRBJ2-5 TRBD2 TRBV29-1 CSAQRGVQETQYF
TRBJ2-3 TRBD1 TRBV6-1 CASSEASDRGDTQYF
TRBJ2-7 TRBD2 TRBV6-6 CASSYSLAGAYEQYF
TRBJ2-1 . TRBV19 CASREGGGHYNEQFF
TRBJ2-5 . TRBV29-1 CSVGRQATRETQYF
TRBJ2-1 . TRBV5-1 CASSLEWAYNEQFF
TRBJ2-7 . TRBV18 CASSPPRQATGEQYF
TRBJ2-5 TRBD2 TRBV3-1 CASSQGSSGAQETQYF
TRBJ2-7 . TRBV11-2 CASSPQGLATYEQYF
TRBJ2-5 . TRBV5-6 CASSLWTGGEKTQYF
TRBJ2-3 TRBD2 TRBV28 CASSPNAGGRTDTQYF
TRBJ1-5 TRBD1 TRBV5-1 CASSLVPGQGANQPQHF
TRBJ1-1 TRBD1 TRBV20-1 CSASDRVRMNTEAFF
TRBJ2-1 TRBD2 TRBV4-1 CASSPGLAGTYNEQFF
TRBJ2-5 . TRBV7-3 CASSLIGGPETQYF
TRBJ2-5 TRBD1 TRBV12-3/TRBV12-4 CASSPGTGLETQYF
TRBJ1-1 TRBD1 TRBV7-6 CASSSPQGLDTEAFF
TRBJ2-1 . TRBV5-5 CASSLTPGRLGTYNEQFF
TRBJ1-5 . TRBV5-6 CASSLRTQPQHF
TRBJ1-5 TRBD1 TRBV20-1 CSARVLGTGETPQHF
TRBJ1-4 TRBD1 TRBV13 CASSFGQGAGEKLFF
TRBJ2-7 . TRBV6-5 CASSYSATAEQYF
TRBJ2-7 TRBD2 TRBV4-2 CASSQSGLAASYEQYF
TRBJ1-2 TRBD1 TRBV3-1 CASSTGTGSYGYTF
TRBJ1-3 TRBD1 TRBV20-1 CSARRTGDVRGNTIYF
TRBJ2-5 TRBD2 TRBV5-4 CASSPPGASGRQETQYF
TRBJ2-5 TRBD1 TRBV3-1 CASSQGRGQETQYF
TRBJ2-3 TRBD1 TRBV5-4 CASSLDRGVTDTQYF
TRBJ1-5 TRBD1 TRBV12-3/TRBV12-4 CASSLQGGHQPQHF
TRBJ1-6 . TRBV6-5 CASSYRNRTYYNSPLHF
TRBJ1-2 TRBD1 TRBV5-1 CASSSPGQEYGYTF
TRBJ2-2 TRBD1 TRBV9 CASTGGNTGELFF
TRBJ2-2 . TRBV28 CASSSRVTGTGELFF
TRBJ1-5 TRBD1 TRBV6-5 CASSKTGGRSNQPQHF
TRBJ1-2 . TRBV5-5 CASSLAGVTYGYTF
TRBJ2-5 TRBD2 TRBV5-6 CASSLTSGVGTQYF
TRBJ2-1 . TRBV7-2 CASSLVRVEQFF
TRBJ2-3 TRBD2 TRBV7-2 CASSLEAGRDTQYF
TRBJ2-7 . TRBV9 CASSPTGYEQYF
TRBJ2-3 . TRBV7-6 CASSLRGSDTQYF
TRBJ2-5 . TRBV2 CASSRAGVQETQYF
TRBJ1-3 . TRBV4-3 CASSQQAPGNTIYF
TRBJ2-7 . TRBV7-9 CASSLGFGEPYEQYF
TRBJ2-4 . TRBV28 CASSFTGLENIQYF
TRBJ2-6 . TRBV27 CASSLRLGSGANVLTF
TRBJ2-3 TRBD2 TRBV28 CASSQLVAGRTDTQYF
TRBJ2-5 . TRBV25-1 CASGPPTGAGETQYF
TRBJ1-4 . TRBV29-1 CSAGTRGGEKLFF
TRBJ1-2 . TRBV2 CASTREPHYGYTF
TRBJ1-5 . TRBV12-3/TRBV12-4 CASSLQRNQPQHF
TRBJ1-1 . TRBV4-3 CASSPEVQSEAFF
TRBJ2-5 TRBD2 TRBV4-3 CASSLLAGGTETQYF
TRBJ2-1 TRBD1 TRBV5-1 CASSLVTGDNEQFF
TRBJ1-2 TRBD1 TRBV12-3/TRBV12-4 CASRKETGGEGYTF
TRBJ1-6 . TRBV5-4 CASSFSGGPLHF
TRBJ1-4 TRBD1 TRBV4-2 CASSQDQGGAEKLFF
TRBJ2-3 . TRBV20-1 CSARVTATFTDTQYF